This is a list of T cell receptor beta chains from one sample in a study of OX40 agonist ivuxolimab in advanced cancers. Assay used: immunoSEQ multiplex PCR; TCRdb lists only in-frame clones, some missing. The sample includes 30,000 to 40,000 clones, around 80% of them seen just once. This material consisted of CD4+ or CD8+ T cells sorted from blood, taken in a trial of the OX40 agonist ivuxolimab. The source of these receptors is an adult with an advanced solid tumor such as melanoma, head and neck, liver or kidney cancer. CDR3s include the opening cysteine and the closing phenylalanine or tryptophan. A D gene is named only where the DNA matches it firmly. Clone size is shown for a subset of rows, as once, few, many or a class of expanded clone.

>-|-|TRBV6-6|TRBJ2-7
TGTGCCAGCAGTTACTCGCCGGACGGGGTGTACGAGCAGTACTTC
CASSYSPDGVYEQYF
>-|-|TRBV14|TRBJ1-2
TGTGCCAGCAGCCTCATATATGGCTACACCTTC
CASSLIYGYTF
>TRBD1|-|TRBV11-2|TRBJ1-5
TGTGCCAGCAGCCCGGGGACAGCGCTTTATAGCAATCAGCCCCAGCATTTT
CASSPGTALYSNQPQHF
>TRBD1|-|TRBV11-1|TRBJ2-7
TGTGCCAGCAGCGCCCCGGGACAGGGTTTCTACGAGCAGTACTTC
CASSAPGQGFYEQYF
>TRBD1|once|TRBV6-6|TRBJ2-4
TGTGCCAGCAGTTACCCTGGACAGGGGGGGAACATTCAGTACTTC
CASSYPGQGGNIQYF
>-|-|TRBV7-9|TRBJ2-1
TGTGCCAGCCGCCACAAGGGGGAGTATTACAATGAGCAGTTCTTC
CASRHKGEYYNEQFF
>TRBD1|-|TRBV15|TRBJ2-7
TGTGCCACCAGCGAACAGGGGGCGGTTGCCGAACAGTACTTC
CATSEQGAVAEQYF
>-|-|TRBV6-5|TRBJ2-7
TGTGCCAGCAGTTACTCGAACGCCGGGTTTGAGCAGTACTTC
CASSYSNAGFEQYF
>-|-|TRBV6-5|TRBJ2-7
TGTGCCACACGAGTGGGCCAGATCTACGAGCAGTACTTC
CATRVGQIYEQYF
>TRBD2|few|TRBV9|TRBJ2-3
TGTGCCAGCAGCGTTAGCGGGGGAGGAGATACGCAGTATTTT
CASSVSGGGDTQYF
>-|-|TRBV11-3|TRBJ1-1
TGTGCCAGCAGCTTTACAGGGAACACTGAAGCTTTCTTT
CASSFTGNTEAFF
>TRBD2|-|TRBV5-6|TRBJ2-1
TGTGCCAGCAGCTCGGGACTAGCGGGAGGGCCGGCGGTTAGGGATGAGCAGTTCTTC
CASSSGLAGGPAVRDEQFF
>TRBD2|-|TRBV5-1|TRBJ2-5
TGCGCCGGCAGCTTGGAATTCGCGGGGGTTATGGAGACCCAGTACTTC
CAGSLEFAGVMETQYF
>-|-|TRBV28|TRBJ2-3
TGTGCCAGCAGTTTATATAGCGGTAGCACAGATACGCAGTATTTT
CASSLYSGSTDTQYF
>TRBD1|-|TRBV9|TRBJ2-5
TGTGCCAGCAGCCAGGACAGGGGGCTTCTAGAGACCCAGTACTTC
CASSQDRGLLETQYF
>-|-|TRBV5-1|TRBJ1-1
TGCGCCAGCAGCTTGTCGGGAACAGCTGAAGCTTTCTTT
CASSLSGTAEAFF
>-|-|TRBV27|TRBJ2-7
TGTGCCAGCAGTTCGGCCCTGGGCCCCTACGAGCAGTACTTC
CASSSALGPYEQYF
>-|-|TRBV5-4|TRBJ2-5
TGTGCCAGCAGCTTGGGGGGACTCGAAGAGACCCAGTACTTC
CASSLGGLEETQYF
>-|once|TRBV4-3|TRBJ2-6
TGCGCCAGCAGCCAAGACGTGGGAGGTGGGGCCAACGTCCTGACTTTC
CASSQDVGGGANVLTF
>-|-|TRBV4-1|TRBJ1-2
TGCGCCAGCAGCCAAGCGGGGGGGGATGGCTACACCTTC
CASSQAGGDGYTF
>-|-|TRBV6-5|TRBJ1-2
TGTGCCAGCAGTTGGGGGGCCGATGGCTACACCTTC
CASSWGADGYTF
>TRBD2|-|TRBV5-1|TRBJ2-1
TGCGCCAGCAGCCTAGCGGGAGGGCCGGGAAATGAGCAGTTCTTC
CASSLAGGPGNEQFF
>-|-|TRBV6-6|TRBJ1-2
TGTGCCAGCAGTTGGCAGTACTATGGCTACACCTTC
CASSWQYYGYTF
>TRBD1|-|TRBV28|TRBJ1-2
TGTGCCAGCAGTTTCCCCTTAACTAACATCCAACAGGGGGTGGGTGGCTACACCTTC
CASSFPLTNIQQGVGGYTF
>-|-|TRBV7-9|TRBJ1-2
TGTGCCAGCAGCTCTGGGAACTATGGCTACACCTTC
CASSSGNYGYTF
>TRBD1|-|TRBV4-1|TRBJ1-6
TGCGCCAGCAGCCAAGGGGACAGATATTCACCCCTCCACTTT
CASSQGDRYSPLHF
>-|-|TRBV28|TRBJ1-5
TGTGCCAGCAGTTTATGGGGGGCGCGCGAACAGCCCCAGCATTTT
CASSLWGAREQPQHF
>-|once|TRBV6-5|TRBJ1-2
TGTGCCAGCAGTTACGGGCAGAACTATGGCTACACCTTC
CASSYGQNYGYTF
>TRBD1|-|TRBV6-5|TRBJ1-1
TGTGCCAGCAGCCCTCGACAGGGGAACACTGAAGCTTTCTTT
CASSPRQGNTEAFF
>-|few|TRBV6-1|TRBJ2-2
TGTGCCAGCACCGTGTCGAACACCGGGGAGCTGTTTTTT
CASTVSNTGELFF
>-|-|TRBV27|TRBJ1-2
TGTGCCAGCAGTTTATCGTCCTCCGTTGGGGCTGACTATGGCTACACCTTC
CASSLSSSVGADYGYTF